The 16 T cell receptor beta chains listed next were all sequenced from one sample in a study of T cell clusters in autoimmune cytopenias. Multiplex touch-down PCR amplified TRB using TRB-A and TRB-B pools in one tube. TCRdb re-called the multiplex PCR reads; every CDR3 protein appears as one record, without DNA. The sample data list about 6,900 distinct CDR3 sequences. TRB was amplified from 250 ng of peripheral blood genomic DNA per sample. This sample was shared with a second study, whose subject was T cell repertoires in aging, cancer and after chemotherapy.

Sample: peripheral blood. These receptors originate from a human donor in good health.

The genes are TRBV27 and TRBJ2-7. Germline CDR1 reads MNHEY; CDR2 reads SMNVEV (reference sequence). The CDR3 has 12 amino acids. The CDR3 reads CASSLLGYEQYF.

The rearrangement links TRBV5-4 to TRBJ1-5; TCRdb names TRBD1, which stays unverified in the absence of DNA. This CDR3 comprises 13 residues. The V gene's germline CDR1 is SGHNT and CDR2 YYREEE (reference sequence). The chain's CDR3 is CASSHDRASPQHF. Looking up the rest from reference TRBV5-4 and TRBJ1-5 gives the full variable domain: ETGVTQSPTHLIKTRGQQVTLRCSSQSGHNTVSWYQQALGQGPQFIFQYYREEENGRGNFPPRFSGLQFPNYSSELNVNALELDDSALYLCASSHDRASPQHFGDGTRLSIL.

The V and J genes are TRBV27 and TRBJ2-2; TCRdb selects TRBD1, and the lack of DNA leaves this call unchecked. The CDR3 sequence is 18 residues long. Germline CDR1 reads MNHEY; CDR2 reads SMNVEV (reference sequence). The CDR3: CASRGAGRGLPYTGELFF.

The chain is built from TRBV27 and TRBJ1-6. Germline V gene sequence: CDR1 MNHEY, CDR2 SMNVEV (reference sequence). This CDR3 is 15 amino acids long. This CDR3 is CASSSLGGSYSPLHF.

According to its frequency, this clonotype is medium-sized. This rearrangement joins TRBV13 to TRBJ2-5; TCRdb's D call, TRBD1, is unchecked because there is no DNA. Looked up from germline, CDR1 is PRHDT and CDR2 is FYEKMQ (reference sequence). The CDR3 is 15 residues long. This CDR3 reads CASSPAQGARETQYF. Complete variable domain (other parts from reference TRBV13 and TRBJ2-5): AAGVIQSPRHLIKEKRETATLKCYPIPRHDTVYWYQQGPGQDPQFLISFYEKMQSDKGSIPDRFSAQQFSDYHSELNMSSLELGDSALYFCASSPAQGARETQYFGPGTRLLVL.

The V call is TRBV5-6, the J call TRBJ1-1. Per germline, CDR1 SGHDT and CDR2 YYEEEE. This CDR3 comprises 18 residues. The CDR3 sequence: CASSLGLGLRAFSTEAFF.

V is TRBV19 and J is TRBJ1-6; TCRdb selects TRBD1, and the lack of DNA leaves this call unchecked. The germline CDR1 and CDR2 sequences are LNHDA and SQIVND (reference sequence). CDR3 length equals 13 residues. This CDR3 reads CASSIAQGAVVHF.

The V and J genes are TRBV5-1 and TRBJ2-2. This CDR3 comprises 14 residues. Germline V gives CDR1 SGHRS, CDR2 YFSETQ. CDR3 amino acids: CASSLVQGAGELFF.

The V call is TRBV12-3 or TRBV12-4, the J call TRBJ2-3. This CDR3 has 12 amino acids. The CDR3 protein is CASSLAADTQYF.

The chain combines TRBV18 with TRBJ2-7. The CDR3 sequence is 13 residues long. Germline CDR1 KGHSH, CDR2 LQKENI. CDR3 amino acids: CASSPQEYYEQYF.

The chain uses TRBV5-6 and TRBJ2-7; with no DNA, the TCRdb D assignment of TRBD1 cannot be verified. Germline V CDR1 and CDR2: SGHDT, YYEEEE. This CDR3 region has 16 residues. The chain's CDR3 is CASSLPPYRGPYEQYF.

The V gene is TRBV11-1, the J gene TRBJ1-2; TCRdb's D gene call, TRBD1, goes unchecked for lack of DNA. Looked up from germline, CDR1 is SGHAT and CDR2 is FQDESV (reference sequence). CDR3 length equals 13 residues. The CDR3 sequence is CASSEQGGYGYTF.

Frequency places this clonotype as medium-sized (0.01 to 0.1%). The chain joins TRBV13 to TRBJ1-2; TCRdb outputs TRBD1, but without DNA this stays unchecked. From germline, CDR1 is PRHDT and CDR2 FYEKMQ (reference sequence). The CDR3 sequence is 14 residues long. CDR3 region: CASSGDRGSYGYTF.

By frequency, this clonotype registers medium-sized. The V call is TRBV6-5, the J call TRBJ2-7. The CDR3 has 13 residues. The germline gives CDR1 MNHEY, CDR2 SVGAGI. The CDR3 sequence: CASSSWDSYEQYF.

This clonotype counts as large by frequency. The rearrangement uses TRBV15 and TRBJ2-3; the D call from TCRdb, TRBD2, cannot be confirmed without DNA. Germline lookup yields CDR1 LNHNV and CDR2 YYDKDF (reference sequence). The length of the CDR3 is 15 residues. The CDR3 sequence is CATSVTSGGTDTQYF.

Judged by frequency, this clonotype is medium-sized. J is TRBJ1-1 and V is TRBV19; the D call from TCRdb, TRBD1, cannot be confirmed without DNA. There are 15 residues in the CDR3. Germline CDR1 is LNHDA and CDR2 is SQIVND (reference sequence). The CDR3: CASSVAGSMDTEAFF. The full variable domain, its missing parts supplied by reference TRBV19 and TRBJ1-1, is DGGITQSPKYLFRKEGQNVTLSCEQNLNHDAMYWYRQDPGQGLRLIYYSQIVNDFQKGDIAEGYSVSREKKESFPLTVTSAQKNPTAFYLCASSVAGSMDTEAFFGQGTRLTVV.